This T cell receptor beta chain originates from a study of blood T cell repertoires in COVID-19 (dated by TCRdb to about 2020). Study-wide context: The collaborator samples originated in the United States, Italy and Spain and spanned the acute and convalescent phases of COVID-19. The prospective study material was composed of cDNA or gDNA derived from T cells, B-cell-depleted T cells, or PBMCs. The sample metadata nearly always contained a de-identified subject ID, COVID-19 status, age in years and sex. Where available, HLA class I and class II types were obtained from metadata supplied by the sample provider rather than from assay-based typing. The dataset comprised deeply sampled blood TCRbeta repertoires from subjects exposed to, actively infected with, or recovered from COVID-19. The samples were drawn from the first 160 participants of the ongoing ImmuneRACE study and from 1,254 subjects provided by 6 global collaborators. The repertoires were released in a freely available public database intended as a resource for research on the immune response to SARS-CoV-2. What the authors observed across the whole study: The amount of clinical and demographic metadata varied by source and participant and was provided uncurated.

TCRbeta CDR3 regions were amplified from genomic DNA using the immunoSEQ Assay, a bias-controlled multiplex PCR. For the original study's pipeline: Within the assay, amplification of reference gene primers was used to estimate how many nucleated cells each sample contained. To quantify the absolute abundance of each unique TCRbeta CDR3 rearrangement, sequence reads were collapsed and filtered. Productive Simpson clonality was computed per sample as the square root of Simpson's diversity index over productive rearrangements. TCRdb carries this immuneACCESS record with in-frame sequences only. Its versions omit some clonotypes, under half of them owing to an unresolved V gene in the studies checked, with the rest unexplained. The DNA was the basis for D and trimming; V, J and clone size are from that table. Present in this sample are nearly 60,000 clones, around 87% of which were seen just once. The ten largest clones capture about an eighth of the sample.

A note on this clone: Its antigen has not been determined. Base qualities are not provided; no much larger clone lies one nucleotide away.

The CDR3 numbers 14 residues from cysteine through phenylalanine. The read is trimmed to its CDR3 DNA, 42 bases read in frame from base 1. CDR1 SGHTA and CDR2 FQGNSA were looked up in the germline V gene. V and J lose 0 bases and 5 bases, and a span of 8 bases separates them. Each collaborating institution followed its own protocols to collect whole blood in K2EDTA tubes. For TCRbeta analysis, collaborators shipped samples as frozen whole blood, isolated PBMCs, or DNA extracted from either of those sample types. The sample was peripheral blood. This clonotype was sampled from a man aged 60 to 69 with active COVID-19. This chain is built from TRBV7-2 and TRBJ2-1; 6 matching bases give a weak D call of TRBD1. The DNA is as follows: TGTGCCAGCAGCTTAGCCACAGGGAACAATGAGCAGTTCTTC. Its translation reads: CASSLATGNNEQFF.